The TCR beta chain described here comes from a study of chemoradiotherapy in HPV16-positive cancers. About this clone itself: No antigen is known for it.

General study results and limits: Non-HPV-specific T cells did not expand in tumors during treatment, whereas candidate HPV-specific clones and E7-related motifs did.

The V gene's germline CDR1 is LNHNV and CDR2 YYDKDF (reference sequence). Between the trimmed V and J ends, which lost 0 bases and 0 bases, there was a span of 6 bases. This CDR3 region has 15 residues. Assay: immunoSEQ multiplex PCR; the TCRdb copy retains only in-frame clones and omits some. The profile covers 23,000 or so clones, with about 90% appearing a single time and roughly 4.7% taken by the ten largest. The source is a human donor with HPV-associated anogenital cancer. This sequence joins TRBV15 and TRBJ2-1; D uncertain. Sequenced material: blood, taken from a patient who underwent chemoradiotherapy. CDR3 amino acids: CATSREVVSYNEQFF. In nucleotides, the CDR3 is TGTGCCACCAGCAGAGAGGTAGTCTCCTACAATGAGCAGTTCTTC.